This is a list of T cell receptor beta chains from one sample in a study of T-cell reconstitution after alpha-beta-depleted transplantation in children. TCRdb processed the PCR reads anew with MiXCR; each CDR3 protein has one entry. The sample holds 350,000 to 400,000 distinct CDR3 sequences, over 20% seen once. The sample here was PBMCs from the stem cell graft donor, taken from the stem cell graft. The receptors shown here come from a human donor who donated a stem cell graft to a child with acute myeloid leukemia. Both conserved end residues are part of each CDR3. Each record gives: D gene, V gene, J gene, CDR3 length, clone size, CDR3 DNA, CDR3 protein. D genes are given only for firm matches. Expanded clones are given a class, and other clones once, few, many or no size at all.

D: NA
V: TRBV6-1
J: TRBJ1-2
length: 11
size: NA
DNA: TGTGCCAGCAGTACAGACTATGGCTACACCTTC
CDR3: CASSTDYGYTF

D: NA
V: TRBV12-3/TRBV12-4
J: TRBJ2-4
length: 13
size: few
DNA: TGTGCCAGCAGCCCAGTCGGGGAAAACATTCAGTACTTC
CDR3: CASSPVGENIQYF

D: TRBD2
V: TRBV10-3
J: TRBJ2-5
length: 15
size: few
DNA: TGTGCCATCAGTGAGCCCAGCGGGAGTAGGGAGACCCAGTACTTC
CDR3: CAISEPSGSRETQYF

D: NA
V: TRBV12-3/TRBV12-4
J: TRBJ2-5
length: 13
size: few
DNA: TGTGCCAGCAGTTTTGCAGCACCAGAGACCCAGTACTTC
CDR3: CASSFAAPETQYF

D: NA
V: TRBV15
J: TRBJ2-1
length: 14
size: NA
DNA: TGTGCCACCAGCAGAGATCGAGAGTACAATGAGCAGTTCTTC
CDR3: CATSRDREYNEQFF

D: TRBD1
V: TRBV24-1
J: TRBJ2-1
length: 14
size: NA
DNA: TGTGCCACCAGTGGGACAGGGGGTGTTAATGAGCAGTTCTTC
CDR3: CATSGTGGVNEQFF

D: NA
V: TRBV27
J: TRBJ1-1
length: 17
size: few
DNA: TGTGCCAGCAGTTCCGGGCAGGGCCCAAGCATGAACACTGAAGCTTTCTTT
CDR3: CASSSGQGPSMNTEAFF

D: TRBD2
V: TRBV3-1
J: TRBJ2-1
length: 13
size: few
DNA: TGTGCCAGCAGGACTAGCGGAGTAGGTGAGCAGTTCTTC
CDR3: CASRTSGVGEQFF

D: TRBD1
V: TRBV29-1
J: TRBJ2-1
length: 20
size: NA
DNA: TGCAGCGTTGAATCGGCTAGAGGGGGCACCACTCTTAGCTCCTACAATGAGCAGTTCTTC
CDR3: CSVESARGGTTLSSYNEQFF

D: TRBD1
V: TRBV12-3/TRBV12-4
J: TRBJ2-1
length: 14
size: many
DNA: TGTGCCAGCAGTTCCTCGACAGGGTTAGCTGAGCAGTTCTTC
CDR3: CASSSSTGLAEQFF

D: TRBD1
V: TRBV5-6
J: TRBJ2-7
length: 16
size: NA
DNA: TGTGCCAGCAGCTTGGGTCTGGCAGGGGGCTCTTACGAGCAGTACTTC
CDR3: CASSLGLAGGSYEQYF

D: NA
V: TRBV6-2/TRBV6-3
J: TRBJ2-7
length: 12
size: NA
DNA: TGTGCCAGCAGTCATCCTACCTACGAGCAGTACTTC
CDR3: CASSHPTYEQYF

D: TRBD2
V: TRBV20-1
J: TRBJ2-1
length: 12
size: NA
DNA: TGCAGTGCTAGGTATACGGGAGGACCGCAGTTCTTC
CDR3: CSARYTGGPQFF

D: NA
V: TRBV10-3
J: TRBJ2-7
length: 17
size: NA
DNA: TGTGCCATCAGTGAGATTGTCTGGGGGAGTTATATCTACGAGCAGTACTTC
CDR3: CAISEIVWGSYIYEQYF

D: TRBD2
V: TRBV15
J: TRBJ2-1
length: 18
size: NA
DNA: TGTGCCACCAGCAGAGATTGGACTAGCGGGATCTCCTACAATGAGCAGTTCTTC
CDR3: CATSRDWTSGISYNEQFF

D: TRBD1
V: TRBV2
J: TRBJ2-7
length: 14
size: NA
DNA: TGTGCCAGCAGTGAGGGGACAGGGGGAGGAGAGCAGTACTTC
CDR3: CASSEGTGGGEQYF

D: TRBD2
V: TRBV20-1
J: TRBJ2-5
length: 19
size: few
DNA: TGCAGTGCTAGAGATCTGGTTGCTAGCGGGAAGATTAGCCAAGAGACCCAGTACTTC
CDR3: CSARDLVASGKISQETQYF

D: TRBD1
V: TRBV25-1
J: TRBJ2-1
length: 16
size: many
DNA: TGTGCCAGCAGTGAATTTTATCCCGACAGGGCCAATGAGCAGTTCTTC
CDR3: CASSEFYPDRANEQFF

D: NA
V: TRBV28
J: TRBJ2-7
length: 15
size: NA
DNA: TGTGCCAGCAGTTTGAACAGCTCTCCCCTCTACGAGCAGTACTTC
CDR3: CASSLNSSPLYEQYF

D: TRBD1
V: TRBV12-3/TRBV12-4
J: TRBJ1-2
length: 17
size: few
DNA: TGTGCCAGCAGTTTAATGGCACCGGGACAGGTGGGCTATGGCTACACCTTC
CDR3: CASSLMAPGQVGYGYTF

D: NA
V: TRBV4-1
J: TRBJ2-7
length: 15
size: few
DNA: TGCGCCAGCAGCCAAGAAGCCCTCGGGGGTTTCGAGCAGTACTTC
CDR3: CASSQEALGGFEQYF

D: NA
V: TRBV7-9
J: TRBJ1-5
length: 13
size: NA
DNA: TGTGCCAGCAGCTTACGGGGGGACCAGCCCCAGCATTTT
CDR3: CASSLRGDQPQHF

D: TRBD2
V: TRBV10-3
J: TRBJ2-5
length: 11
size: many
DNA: TGTGCCATCTCAGCGGGAGAAACCCAGTACTTC
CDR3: CAISAGETQYF

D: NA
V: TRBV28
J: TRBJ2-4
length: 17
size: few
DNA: TGTGCCAGCAGTCCGGAGTTCGCCCAAGGAGCCAAAAACATTCAGTACTTC
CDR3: CASSPEFAQGAKNIQYF

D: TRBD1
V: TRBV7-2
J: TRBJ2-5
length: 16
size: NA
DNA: TGTGCCAGCAGAGAAACGGGACAGAACCCCCTCGAGACCCAGTACTTC
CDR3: CASRETGQNPLETQYF

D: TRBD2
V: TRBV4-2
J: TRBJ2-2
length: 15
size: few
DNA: TGTGCCAGCAGCGAACGCGGGAGAATCACCGGGGAGCTGTTTTTT
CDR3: CASSERGRITGELFF

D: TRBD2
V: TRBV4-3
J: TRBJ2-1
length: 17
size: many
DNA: TGCGCCAGCAGCCTGAGACTAGCGGGAGTCCAAAAGAATGAGCAGTTCTTC
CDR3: CASSLRLAGVQKNEQFF

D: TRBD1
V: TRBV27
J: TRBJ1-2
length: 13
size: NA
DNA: TGTGCCAGCAGGCGGGACAGAGACTATGGCTACACCTTC
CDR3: CASRRDRDYGYTF

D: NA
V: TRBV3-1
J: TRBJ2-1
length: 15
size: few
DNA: TGTGCCAGCAGCCAAGGAACAGTCCCCACGGATGAGCAGTTCTTC
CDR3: CASSQGTVPTDEQFF

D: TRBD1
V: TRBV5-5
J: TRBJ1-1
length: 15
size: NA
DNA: TGTGCCAGCAGCTTGAGGGGGCTAGGGTACACTGAAGCTTTCTTT
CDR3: CASSLRGLGYTEAFF

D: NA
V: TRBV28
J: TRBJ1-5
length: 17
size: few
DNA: TGTGCCAGCAGTTTGCTCGGTGTGACGGTTAGCAATCAGCCCCAGCATTTT
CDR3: CASSLLGVTVSNQPQHF

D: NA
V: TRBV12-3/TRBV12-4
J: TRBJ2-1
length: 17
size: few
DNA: NA
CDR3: CASSLGTGQGTYNEQFF

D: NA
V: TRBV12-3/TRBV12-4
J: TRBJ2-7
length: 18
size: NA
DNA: TGTGCCAGCGACTCCTCCGGGGCCGGGAGAGTAGGCACCTACGAGCAGTACTTC
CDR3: CASDSSGAGRVGTYEQYF

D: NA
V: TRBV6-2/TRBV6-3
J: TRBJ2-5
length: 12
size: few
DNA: TGTGCCAGCAGGAGGGACCAAGAGACCCAGTACTTC
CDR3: CASRRDQETQYF

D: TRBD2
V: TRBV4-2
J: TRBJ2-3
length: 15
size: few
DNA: TGTGCCAGCAGCCAAGAACTAGCGGGAAGAGATACGCAGTATTTT
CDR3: CASSQELAGRDTQYF

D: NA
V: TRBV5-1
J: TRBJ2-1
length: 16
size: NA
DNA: TGCGCCAGCAGCTTGATGGGGGAGCATCAGTACAATGAGCAGTTCTTC
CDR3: CASSLMGEHQYNEQFF

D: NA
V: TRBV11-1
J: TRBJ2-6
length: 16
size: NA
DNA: TGTGCCAGCAGCTTCCGTCAGGGCGCTGGGGCCAACGTCCTGACTTTC
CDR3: CASSFRQGAGANVLTF